Shown below are 8 T cell receptor beta chains from a single sample sequenced in a study of human T cells and chemical hapten exposure. The time point was: patch test 3, about 24 weeks after DPC sensitization. The treatment here: therapeutic diphenylcyclopropenone sensitization with weekly scalp DPC. TCRdb passed the RACE reads through MiXCR, listing each CDR3 protein once. This sample carries about 190,000 distinct CDR3 sequences, under 25% of them seen once, and the ten largest clones take 2% to 2.5%. The sample in question was whole blood, obtained in connection with sensitization to the hapten diphenylcyclopropenone (DPC). These receptors were obtained from a middle-aged woman with alopecia areata. Some clones in this sample may be carry-over from other donors' samples.

The sample holds a few counts of this clonotype. The V call is TRBV7-9, the J call TRBJ2-2, with a possible D match to TRBD1 (5 bases). CDR1 is SEHNR and CDR2 is FQNEAQ in the germline V gene (reference sequence). The germline V and J ends were trimmed by 1 base and 5 bases, with 17 bases remaining between them. This CDR3 region has 17 residues. The DNA for the CDR3 is TGTGCCAGCAGCTTAGTAGTTACAGGTTCGAGGACCGGGGAGCTGTTTTTT. Translation: CASSLVVTGSRTGELFF.

This sequence joins TRBV12-3 or TRBV12-4 and TRBJ2-1; D possibly corresponds to TRBD2 (6 bases). Deletions cut 3 bases from V and 7 bases from J, with 13 bases between. The CDR3 loop spans 14 amino acids. The CDR3 nucleotides read TGTGCCAGCAGTTTGGCGGGACCCCTGAATGAGCAGTTCTTC. It codes for CASSLAGPLNEQFF.

The CDR3 reads CSVRTGAQYNEQFF. DNA of the CDR3: TGCAGCGTTCGCACCGGGGCACAATACAATGAGCAGTTCTTC. The chain has TRBV29-1 and TRBJ2-1, with D perhaps TRBD1 or TRBD2 (5 bases each). The germline V and J ends were trimmed by 5 bases and 4 bases, with 15 bases remaining between them. The CDR3 consists of 14 residues. CDR1 and CDR2 from the germline V gene are SQVTM and ANQGSEA.

This clonotype showed up many times. The V gene is TRBV20-1, the J gene TRBJ1-5; 9 nucleotides match TRBD1. Germline trimming cut 6 bases from V and 7 bases from J; bases unmatched to any gene: 4. The CDR3 runs 12 residues. Germline V lookup: CDR1 DFQATT, CDR2 SNEGSKA (reference sequence). CDR3 protein: CSARQGEQPQHF. The CDR3 DNA sequence: TGCAGTGCCAGACAGGGGGAACAGCCCCAGCATTTT.

The rearrangement joins TRBV28 to TRBJ2-7; the D gene is possibly TRBD1 (6 bases). V was trimmed by 4 bases and J by 2 bases, leaving 18 bases between them. CDR1 MDHEN and CDR2 SYDVKM come from the germline V gene. CDR3 size: 16 residues. The CDR3 bases are TGTGCCAGCAGTTCCCACCCCTCGCACAGGGCCTACGAGCAGTACTTC. Translating it yields CASSSHPSHRAYEQYF.

This clonotype has more than one count but fewer than ten. This chain links TRBV12-3 or TRBV12-4 with TRBJ2-1, with 13 positions matching TRBD2. The V and J ends lost 5 bases and 3 bases, in that order; junction bases with no gene match: 4. CDR3 size: 16 residues. CDR3 loop: CASSPGLAGIYNEQFF. CDR3 coding DNA: TGTGCCAGCAGTCCGGGACTAGCGGGGATCTACAATGAGCAGTTCTTC.

This clonotype was recorded a few times. DNA of the CDR3: TGTGCCAGCAGTCGTACTGACACCGGGGAGCTGTTTTTT. Translating gives CASSRTDTGELFF. This chain joins TRBV6-2 or TRBV6-3 and TRBJ2-2; unclear D gene. There are 13 residues in the CDR3. V was shortened by 5 bases and J by 3 bases, with 7 bases between the two germline ends. The V gene's germline CDR1 is MNHEY and CDR2 SVGEGT.

This clonotype showed up just a few times. J is TRBJ2-1 and V is TRBV20-1; 12 nucleotides agree with TRBD2. This CDR3 is built from 14 residues. With V trimmed by 6 bases and J by 5 bases, 5 bases remained unmatched. The germline V gene has CDR1 DFQATT and CDR2 SNEGSKA (reference sequence). The CDR3 sequence is CSAAGLAGHNEQFF. DNA for the CDR3: TGCAGTGCCGCCGGACTAGCGGGGCACAATGAGCAGTTCTTC.